Described below is a single TCR beta chain sequence and its context. Antigen specificity is unknown. These data originate in a study of cytotoxic CD8 clonotypes in ibrutinib-treated CLL. Whole-study results and caveats: Clonality was higher at ibrutinib response and returned toward baseline at progression. Public clonotypes, rarely seen, contracted or held steady on treatment.

Deep sequencing aimed at 1 in 200,000 to 1 in 1 million T cells' resolution. Assay used: immunoSEQ multiplex PCR; TCRdb lists only in-frame clones, some missing. The table shows approximately 170,000 clones, with approximately 91% occurring only once. The sequence derives from a human donor with chronic lymphocytic leukemia. Sequencing used PBMCs, obtained at disease progression, from a patient treated with ibrutinib.

CDR3 DNA sequence: TGTGCCAGCAGCTTGGTTCTGGGGGCCACTGAAGCTTTCTTT. It encodes CASSLVLGATEAFF. The chain links TRBV5-8 to TRBJ1-1; the D gene is possibly TRBD1 (6 bases). Looked up from germline, CDR1 is SGHTS and CDR2 is YDEGEE. The CDR3 extends over 14 amino acids. V lost 0 bases and J 4 bases, leaving 10 bases between the germline ends.